The 27 T cell receptor beta chains below come from one sample, sequenced in a study of shared clonotypes between healthy human individuals. Generated by immunoSEQ multiplex PCR, the TCRdb table keeps only in-frame clones and is missing some. The sample records over a million clones, roughly 96% being singletons. The sample comprised naive CD4+ T cells sorted from blood. Subset: CD45RA+ positively selected. The receptors originated from a man aged 25 to 45 in good health.

The V and J genes are TRBV6-1 and TRBJ2-3; no reliable D call. The CDR3 extends over 14 amino acids. V was shortened by 4 bases and J by 7 bases, with 15 bases between the two germline ends. Germline V gene sequence: CDR1 MNHNS, CDR2 SASEGT. In DNA, the CDR3 is TGTGCCAGCAGTGGTGACCCGCCACTAAATACGCAGTATTTT. Amino acid sequence: CASSGDPPLNTQYF.

The chain employs TRBV2 and TRBJ2-1; 16 bases align to TRBD2. Germline CDR1 is SNHLY and CDR2 is FYNNEI. CDR3 length: 21 amino acids. V was clipped by 10 bases and J by 1 base; unmatched bases: 19. The CDR3 DNA reads TGTGCCATCTCACCCCGCCGGGGGACTAGCGGGAGGGCCGTGTCCTACAATGAGCAGTTCTTC. It codes for CAISPRRGTSGRAVSYNEQFF. The full variable domain, completed using reference TRBV2 and TRBJ2-1, is EPEVTQTPSHQVTQMGQEVILRCVPISNHLYFYWYRQILGQKVEFLVSFYNNEISEKSEIFDDQFSVERPDGSNFTLKIRSTKLEDSAMYFCAISPRRGTSGRAVSYNEQFFGPGTRLTVL.

This rearrangement joins TRBV5-1 to TRBJ2-5; D call uncertain. Per germline, CDR1 SGHRS and CDR2 YFSETQ. The CDR3 is made up of 17 amino acids. V was cut by 0 bases and J by 0 bases, with 15 bases left in between. The CDR3 sequence is CASSLGGFAGNQETQYF. The CDR3 DNA reads TGCGCCAGCAGCTTGGGGGGATTTGCTGGGAACCAAGAGACCCAGTACTTC.

The genes are TRBV10-3 and TRBJ1-1, with 7 bases lining up with TRBD1. V lost 4 bases and J lost 0; bases outside the gene matches: 5. This CDR3 has 15 residues. Germline values: CDR1 ENHRY, CDR2 SYGVKD. CDR3 protein: CAISAVTGLNTEAFF. The DNA for the CDR3 is TGTGCCATCAGTGCCGTGACAGGGTTGAACACTGAAGCTTTCTTT.

V usage is TRBV29-1 and J usage is TRBJ2-5; the D gene is possibly TRBD1 (6 bases). The CDR3 contains 13 residues. Trimming took off 6 bases at V and 0 bases at J, with 11 bases between the two ends. The V gene's germline CDR1 is SQVTM and CDR2 ANQGSEA. This CDR3 reads CSVDRGDQETQYF. The CDR3 DNA is TGCAGCGTGGACAGAGGGGACCAAGAGACCCAGTACTTC.

The chain joins TRBV18 to TRBJ1-5; D ambiguous. Germline V gives CDR1 KGHSH, CDR2 LQKENI. This CDR3 region has 15 residues. Trimming removed 3 bases from V and 0 bases from J, with 9 bases in between. CDR3 nucleotide sequence: TGTGCCAGCTCACCCCAGGTGGATAGCAATCAGCCCCAGCATTTT. Amino acids: CASSPQVDSNQPQHF.

This chain connects TRBV2 to TRBJ2-3; D remains unclear. In germline, CDR1 is SNHLY, CDR2 FYNNEI. Trimming cost V 6 bases and J 0 bases, with 13 bases left between them. This CDR3 region has 15 residues. The CDR3 DNA reads TGTGCCAGCAGCGAAACTGGGCCTAGCACAGATACGCAGTATTTT. Translation gives CASSETGPSTDTQYF.

The chain has TRBV5-1 and TRBJ1-2, with D hard to call. Trimming removed 0 bases at V and 4 bases at J, with 16 bases between. CDR1 and CDR2 (germline): SGHRS, YFSETQ. The CDR3 contains 16 residues. The CDR3 DNA follows: TGCGCCAGCAGCTTGGGCTCCCTTGAACGGGCCTATGGCTACACCTTC. Residues: CASSLGSLERAYGYTF. The full variable domain, its missing parts supplied by reference TRBV5-1 and TRBJ1-2, is KAGVTQTPRYLIKTRGQQVTLSCSPISGHRSVSWYQQTPGQGLQFLFEYFSETQRNKGNFPGRFSGRQFSNSRSEMNVSTLELGDSALYLCASSLGSLERAYGYTFGSGTRLTVV.

The chain has TRBV5-1 and TRBJ1-2; no definite D call. The CDR3 is 15 residues long. V was pared by 0 bases and J by 2 bases, with 11 bases between. Germline CDR1 reads SGHRS; CDR2 reads YFSETQ. In DNA, the CDR3 is TGCGCCAGCAGCTTGGGGTCGGGCTTAAACTATGGCTACACCTTC. Protein: CASSLGSGLNYGYTF.

This sequence joins TRBV6-4 and TRBJ2-3; 9 bases match TRBD2. The ends lost 6 bases at V and 5 bases at J; junction bases unmatched: 9. This CDR3 is built from 15 residues. Germline-derived CDR1 and CDR2 are MRHNA and SNTAGT. The CDR3 bases are TGTGCCAGCAGCTATAGCGGGAGTTTAAGAGATACGCAGTATTTT. Translation: CASSYSGSLRDTQYF.

This CDR3 reads CASSDSTGSNQPQHF. CDR3 DNA sequence: TGCGCCAGCAGTGATTCGACAGGTAGCAATCAGCCCCAGCATTTT. The V gene is TRBV10-2, the J gene TRBJ1-5, with D possibly being TRBD1 (6 bases). Germline-derived CDR1 and CDR2 are WSHSY and SAAADI. Trimming removed 3 bases at V and 0 bases at J, with 9 bases between. CDR3 length equals 15 residues.

In its sample, this clone was seen a few times. V usage is TRBV4-1 and J usage is TRBJ2-1; 10 bases line up with TRBD2. The germline CDR1 and CDR2 sequences are MGHRA and YSYEKL. CDR3 length: 18 residues. The J segment lost 1 base and the V segment lost 1 base, leaving 7 bases of the junction unmatched. CDR3 loop: CASSQGPSGSGSYNEQFF. CDR3 sequence (DNA): TGCGCCAGCAGCCAAGGTCCTAGCGGGAGTGGATCCTACAATGAGCAGTTCTTC.

The gene calls are TRBV5-1 and TRBJ2-5; 9 nucleotides match TRBD2. The CDR3 is 17 residues long. V shed 4 bases, J shed 5 bases, and the junction held 15 bases outside the gene matches. Germline V gene lookup returns CDR1 SGHRS and CDR2 YFSETQ. Written as DNA, the CDR3 is TGCGCCAGCAGCCCCCCACTTGCGGGAGGGCCGGGGGAGACCCAGTACTTC. Protein product: CASSPPLAGGPGETQYF.

V and J are TRBV6-5 and TRBJ2-1; D may correspond to TRBD1 or TRBD2 (5 bases each). The V gene's germline CDR1 is MNHEY and CDR2 SVGAGI. The CDR3 consists of 13 residues. Trimming took 8 bases from V and 4 from J, leaving 12 bases between them. The chain's CDR3 is CASRRDLYNEQFF. For the CDR3, the DNA is TGTGCCAGCCGACGGGACCTATACAATGAGCAGTTCTTC.

The chain is built from TRBV7-9 and TRBJ1-1, with D possibly matching TRBD1 (5 bases). Germline V CDR1 and CDR2: SEHNR, FQNEAQ (reference sequence). The CDR3 length is 15 residues. Trimming left V 5 bases short and J 0 bases short, with 13 bases between. The CDR3 protein is CASSRRGDLNTEAFF. The CDR3 bases are TGTGCCAGCAGCCGCCGAGGGGATTTGAACACTGAAGCTTTCTTT.

Concerning this clone: This same CDR3 is encoded by further DNA sequences in the sample. The gene calls are TRBV7-2 and TRBJ2-2; D perhaps matches TRBD1 (5 bases). V was clipped by 1 base and J by 4 bases, with 10 bases between them. CDR1 and CDR2 (germline): SGHTA, FQGNSA. This CDR3 spans 15 amino acids. The CDR3 region has the DNA TGTGCCAGCAGCTTAGGGCAGGGCCGCACCGGGGAGCTGTTTTTT. Protein sequence: CASSLGQGRTGELFF.

This chain uses TRBV15 with TRBJ1-2, with TRBD1 as a possible D gene (5 bases). Looked up from germline, CDR1 is LNHNV and CDR2 is YYDKDF (reference sequence). The V and J ends lost 3 bases and 6 bases respectively, with 20 bases between them. The CDR3 spans 16 residues. The CDR3 nucleotides read TGTGCCACCAGCAGGACTACACAGGTGGTGTTTGATGGCTACACCTTC. The encoded protein is CATSRTTQVVFDGYTF. The full variable domain, its missing parts supplied by reference TRBV15 and TRBJ1-2, is DAMVIQNPRYQVTQFGKPVTLSCSQTLNHNVMYWYQQKSSQAPKLLFHYYDKDFNNEADTPDNFQSRRPNTSFCFLDIRSPGLGDTAMYLCATSRTTQVVFDGYTFGSGTRLTVV.

The chain employs TRBV5-1 and TRBJ2-2; 10 bases fit TRBD1. CDR3 length equals 18 residues. The V gene end was trimmed by 4 bases and the J gene end by 6 bases; junction bases not matched to a gene: 15. CDR1 SGHRS and CDR2 YFSETQ come from the germline V gene. The CDR3 region has the DNA TGCGCCAGCAGCAAGGGACAGGGGATCGGGAGTTACGCCGGGGAGCTGTTTTTT. Protein sequence: CASSKGQGIGSYAGELFF. Supplemented by reference TRBV5-1 and TRBJ2-2, the full variable domain reads KAGVTQTPRYLIKTRGQQVTLSCSPISGHRSVSWYQQTPGQGLQFLFEYFSETQRNKGNFPGRFSGRQFSNSRSEMNVSTLELGDSALYLCASSKGQGIGSYAGELFFGEGSRLTVL.

This clone was counted once. This chain joins TRBV7-8 and TRBJ1-2, with 8 bases lining up with TRBD1. Germline V gives CDR1 SGHVS, CDR2 FQNEAQ. The length of the CDR3 is 15 residues. After removal of 5 bases from V and 2 bases from J, the junction contained 7 bases not matched to a gene. The CDR3 protein is CASSLGGTGNYGYTF. For the CDR3, the DNA is TGTGCCAGCAGCCTCGGAGGGACAGGCAACTATGGCTACACCTTC.

J is TRBJ2-7 and V is TRBV30; D is unresolved. Germline V gene data show CDR1 as GTSNPN and CDR2 as SVGIG (reference sequence). The V end lost 5 bases, the J end lost 3 bases, and 14 bases lay between the germline ends. This CDR3 is built from 13 residues. The CDR3 loop is CAWGAGMGYEQYF. The CDR3 bases are TGTGCCTGGGGAGCAGGAATGGGCTACGAGCAGTACTTC. Full variable domain (outside the CDR3, taken from reference TRBV30 and TRBJ2-7): SQTIHQWPATLVQPVGSPLSLECTVEGTSNPNLYWYRQAAGRGLQLLFYSVGIGQISSEVPQNLSASRPQDRQFILSSKKLLLSDSGFYLCAWGAGMGYEQYFGPGTRLTVT.

As for this clone: At one of its ends the junction is not consistent with the germline gene, which may arise from a read error. The rearrangement joins TRBV7-7 to TRBJ2-2; D could derive from TRBD1 or TRBD2 (5 bases each). The CDR3 runs 14 residues. Germline CDR1 and CDR2: SSHAT and FNYEAQ (reference sequence). The CDR3: CASSLEGLTGELFF. CDR3 nucleotide sequence: TGTGCTAGCAGCTTAGAGGGGCTAACCGGGGAGCTGTTTTTT.

A remark on this clone: The identical CDR3 is also encoded by other nucleotide sequences in the sample. This chain connects TRBV7-2 to TRBJ2-7, with no clear D. This CDR3 has 12 residues. From germline, CDR1 is SGHTA and CDR2 FQGNSA. V lost 5 bases, J lost 0 bases, and 5 bases lay in between. CDR3 loop: CASSPSSYEQYF. CDR3 in DNA: TGTGCCAGCAGCCCAAGCTCCTACGAGCAGTACTTC. Filled out from reference TRBV7-2 and TRBJ2-7, the complete variable domain reads GAGVSQSPSNKVTEKGKDVELRCDPISGHTALYWYRQSLGQGLEFLIYFQGNSAPDKSGLPSDRFSAERTGGSVSTLTIQRTQQEDSAVYLCASSPSSYEQYFGPGTRLTVT.

The chain couples TRBV11-3 to TRBJ2-3; 9 positions agree with TRBD2. Germline trimming cut 5 bases from V and 1 base from J; bases unmatched to any gene: 7. The CDR3 loop spans 16 amino acids. Germline V lookup: CDR1 SGHNT, CDR2 YENEEA. The chain's CDR3 is CASSPGLAHRTDTQYF. The CDR3, as DNA: TGTGCCAGCAGCCCGGGACTAGCACACCGCACAGATACGCAGTATTTT.

The gene calls are TRBV19 and TRBJ1-2, with D perhaps TRBD1 (5 bases). CDR1 and CDR2 from the germline V gene are LNHDA and SQIVND (reference sequence). The ends were cut back, 4 bases at V and 4 bases at J, with 10 bases in the middle. This CDR3 is 13 amino acids long. CDR3 amino acids: CASSTGAGYGYTF. The CDR3 DNA is TGTGCCAGTAGTACCGGGGCCGGCTATGGCTACACCTTC.

The rearrangement uses TRBV4-3 and TRBJ2-3; 10 positions match TRBD2. V lost 4 bases and J lost 5; bases outside the gene matches: 15. Germline loops: CDR1 LGHNA, CDR2 YSLEER. The CDR3 is made up of 18 amino acids. CDR3 protein: CASSRGEGKREGGDTQYF. The CDR3 region has the DNA TGCGCCAGCAGCCGTGGTGAGGGCAAGCGGGAGGGAGGAGATACGCAGTATTTT.

The J gene is TRBJ1-1, the V gene TRBV18; D call uncertain. The CDR3 runs to 14 residues. Germline CDR1 is KGHSH and CDR2 is LQKENI. V lost 2 bases and J lost 1, with 8 bases in between. This chain's CDR3 is CASSPSAGNTEAFF. The CDR3 DNA sequence: TGTGCCAGCTCACCATCAGCCGGGAACACTGAAGCTTTCTTT.

Regarding this clone: Other DNA sequences within the sample encode an identical CDR3. This chain links TRBV18 with TRBJ2-7; D is unclear. V was trimmed by 4 bases and J by 4 bases, leaving 8 bases between them. Per the germline V gene, CDR1 is KGHSH and CDR2 is LQKENI. This CDR3 region has 12 residues. CDR3 DNA: TGTGCCAGCTCACGAGACGGGTACGAGCAGTACTTC. It codes for CASSRDGYEQYF.